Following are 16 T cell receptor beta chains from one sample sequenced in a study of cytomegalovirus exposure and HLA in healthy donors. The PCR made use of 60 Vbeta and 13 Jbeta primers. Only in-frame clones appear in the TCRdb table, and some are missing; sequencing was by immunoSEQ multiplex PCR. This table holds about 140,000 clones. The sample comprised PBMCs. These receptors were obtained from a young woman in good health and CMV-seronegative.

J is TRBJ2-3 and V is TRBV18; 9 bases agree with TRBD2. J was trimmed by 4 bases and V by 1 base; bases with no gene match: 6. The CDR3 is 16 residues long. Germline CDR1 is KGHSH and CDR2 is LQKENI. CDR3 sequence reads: CASSPQLAGAADTQYF. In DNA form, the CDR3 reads TGTGCCAGCTCACCACAATTAGCGGGAGCTGCAGATACGCAGTATTTT.

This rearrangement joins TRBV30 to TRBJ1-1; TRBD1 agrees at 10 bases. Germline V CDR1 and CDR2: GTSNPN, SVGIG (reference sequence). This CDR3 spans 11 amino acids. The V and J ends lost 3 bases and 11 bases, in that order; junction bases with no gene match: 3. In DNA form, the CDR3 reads TGTGCCTGGAGCGACAGGGGGCGGGCTTTCTTT. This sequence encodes CAWSDRGRAFF.

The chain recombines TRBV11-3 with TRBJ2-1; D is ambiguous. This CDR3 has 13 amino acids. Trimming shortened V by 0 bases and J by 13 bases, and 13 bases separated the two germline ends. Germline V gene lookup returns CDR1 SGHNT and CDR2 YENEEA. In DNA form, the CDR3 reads TGTGCCAGCAGCTTAGATCAGTTTTTTTACCAGTTCTTC. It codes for CASSLDQFFYQFF.

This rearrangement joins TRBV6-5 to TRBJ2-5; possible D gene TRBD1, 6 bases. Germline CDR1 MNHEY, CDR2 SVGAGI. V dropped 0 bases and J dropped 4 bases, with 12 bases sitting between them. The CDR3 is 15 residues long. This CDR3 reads CASSYSAGEPETQYF. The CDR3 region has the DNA TGTGCCAGCAGTTACTCTGCAGGGGAGCCAGAGACCCAGTACTTC.

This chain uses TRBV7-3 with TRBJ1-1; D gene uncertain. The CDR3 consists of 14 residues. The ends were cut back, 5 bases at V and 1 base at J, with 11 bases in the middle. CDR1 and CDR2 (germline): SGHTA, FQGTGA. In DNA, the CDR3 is TGTGCCAGCAGCGCCTCCCGACAGAACACTGAAGCTTTCTTT. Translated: CASSASRQNTEAFF.

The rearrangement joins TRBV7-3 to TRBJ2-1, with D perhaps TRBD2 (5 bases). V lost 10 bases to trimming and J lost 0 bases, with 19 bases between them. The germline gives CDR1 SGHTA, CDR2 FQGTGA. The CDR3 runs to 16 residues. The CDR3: CANQAAAVSSYNEQFF. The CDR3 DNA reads TGTGCCAATCAGGCAGCGGCGGTCAGCTCCTACAATGAGCAGTTCTTC.

CDR3 sequence: CAWSYTRDSYGYTF. CDR3 DNA: TGTGCCTGGAGTTATACCCGGGACAGCTATGGCTACACCTTC. The V gene is TRBV30, the J gene TRBJ1-2, with 7 bases fitting TRBD1. This CDR3 region has 14 residues. V gave up 2 bases and J gave up 4 bases; unmatched junction bases: 7. CDR1 and CDR2 (germline): GTSNPN, SVGIG (reference sequence). Together with reference TRBV30 and TRBJ1-2, the CDR3 gives the full variable domain: SQTIHQWPATLVQPVGSPLSLECTVEGTSNPNLYWYRQAAGRGLQLLFYSVGIGQISSEVPQNLSASRPQDRQFILSSKKLLLSDSGFYLCAWSYTRDSYGYTFGSGTRLTVV.

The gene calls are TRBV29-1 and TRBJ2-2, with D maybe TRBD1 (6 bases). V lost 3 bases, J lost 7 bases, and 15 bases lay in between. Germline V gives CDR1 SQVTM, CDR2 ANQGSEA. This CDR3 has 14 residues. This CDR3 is CSVETRGQLGELFF. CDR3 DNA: TGCAGCGTTGAGACCCGTGGACAGCTCGGGGAGCTGTTTTTT.

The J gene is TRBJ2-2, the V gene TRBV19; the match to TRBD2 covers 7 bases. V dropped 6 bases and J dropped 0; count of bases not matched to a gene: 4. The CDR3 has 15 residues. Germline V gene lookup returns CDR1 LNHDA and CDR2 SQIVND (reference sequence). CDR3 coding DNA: TGTGCCAGTAGCCTAGCGGTAGCGAACACCGGGGAGCTGTTTTTT. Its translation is CASSLAVANTGELFF.

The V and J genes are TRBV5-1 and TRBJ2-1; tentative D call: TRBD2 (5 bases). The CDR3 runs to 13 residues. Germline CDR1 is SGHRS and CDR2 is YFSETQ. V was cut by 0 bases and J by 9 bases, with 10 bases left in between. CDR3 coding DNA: TGCGCCAGCAGCTTGGGAGGGCCCAGTGAGCAGTTCTTC. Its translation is CASSLGGPSEQFF.

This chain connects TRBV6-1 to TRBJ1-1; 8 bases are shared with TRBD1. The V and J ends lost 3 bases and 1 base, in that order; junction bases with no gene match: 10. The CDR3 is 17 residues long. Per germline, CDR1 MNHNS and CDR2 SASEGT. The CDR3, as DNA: TGTGCCAGCAGTGAGCATTCCGGGACAGGTACGAACACTGAAGCTTTCTTT. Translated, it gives CASSEHSGTGTNTEAFF.

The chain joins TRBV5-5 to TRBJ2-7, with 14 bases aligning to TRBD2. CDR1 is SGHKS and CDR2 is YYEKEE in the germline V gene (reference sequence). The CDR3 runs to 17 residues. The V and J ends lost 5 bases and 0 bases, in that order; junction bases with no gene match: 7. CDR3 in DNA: TGTGCCAGCAGTTCCGGGACTAGCGGGAGACGCTCCTACGAGCAGTACTTC. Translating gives CASSSGTSGRRSYEQYF.

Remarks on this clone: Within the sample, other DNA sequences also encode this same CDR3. The CDR3 spells CASSYSPAGAHEQYV. The DNA for the CDR3 is TGTGCCAGCAGTTACTCGCCAGCGGGAGCCCACGAGCAGTACGTC. The chain combines TRBV6-5 with TRBJ2-7; 8 positions agree with TRBD2. CDR1 is MNHEY, CDR2 SVGAGI, per germline. There are 15 residues in the CDR3. V was pared by 0 bases and J by 5 bases, with 6 bases of the junction left unmatched.

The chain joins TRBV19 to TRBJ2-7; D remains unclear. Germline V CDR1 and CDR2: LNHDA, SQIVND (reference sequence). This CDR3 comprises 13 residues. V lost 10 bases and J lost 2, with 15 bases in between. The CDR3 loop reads CATSPTTAYEQYF. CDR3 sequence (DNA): TGTGCCACCTCACCCACTACGGCCTACGAGCAGTACTTC.

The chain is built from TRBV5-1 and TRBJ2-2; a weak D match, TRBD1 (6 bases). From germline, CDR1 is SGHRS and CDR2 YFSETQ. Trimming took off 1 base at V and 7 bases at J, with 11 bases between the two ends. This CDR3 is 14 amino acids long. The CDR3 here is CASSLTGQNGELFF. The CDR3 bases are TGCGCCAGCAGCTTGACAGGGCAGAACGGGGAGCTGTTTTTT.

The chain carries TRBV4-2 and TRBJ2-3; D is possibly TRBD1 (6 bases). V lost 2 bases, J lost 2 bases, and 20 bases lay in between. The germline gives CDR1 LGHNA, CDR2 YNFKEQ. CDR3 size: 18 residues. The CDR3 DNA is TGTGCCAGCAGCCAACCGGAGGACAGTCCCTCCGACACAGATACGCAGTATTTT. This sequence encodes CASSQPEDSPSDTDTQYF.